The 15 T cell receptor beta chains listed next were all sequenced from one sample in a study of cytomegalovirus exposure and HLA in healthy donors. Sequencing used immunoSEQ multiplex PCR; TCRdb keeps in-frame clones, though not all of them. Here the sample spans fewer than 200,000 clones, around 87% being singletons. What was sequenced was PBMCs. The receptor set was obtained from a woman in her thirties in good health and CMV-seronegative.

The CDR3 loop reads CASSLARVSYNEQFF. CDR3 coding DNA: TGTGCCAGCAGCTTAGCTAGAGTTTCCTACAATGAGCAGTTCTTC. This chain joins TRBV7-9 and TRBJ2-1; D gene ambiguous. CDR3 length: 15 residues. Germline CDR1 is SEHNR and CDR2 is FQNEAQ (reference sequence). The V end lost 0 bases, the J end lost 1 base, and 7 bases lay between the germline ends.

The chain uses TRBV4-2 and TRBJ2-3; maybe TRBD1 (6 bases). The CDR3 spans 19 residues. The V end lost 4 bases, the J end lost 3 bases, and 26 bases lay between the germline ends. Germline V gene lookup returns CDR1 LGHNA and CDR2 YNFKEQ. CDR3 region: CASSLRGPSGASLTDTQYF. CDR3 nucleotide sequence: TGTGCCAGCAGCCTACGAGGCCCCTCAGGGGCTTCGTTGACAGATACGCAGTATTTT.

V is TRBV5-1 and J is TRBJ1-3; a weak D match, TRBD1 (6 bases). Germline V CDR1 and CDR2: SGHRS, YFSETQ. The CDR3 loop spans 14 amino acids. The germline V and J ends were trimmed by 4 bases and 4 bases, with 12 bases remaining between them. The CDR3 nucleotides are TGCGCCAGCAGCGAACAGGGTTACGGAAACACCATATATTTT. Its protein product is CASSEQGYGNTIYF.

This clone occurred a few times. The chain has TRBV7-2 and TRBJ1-2; 9 nucleotides line up with TRBD1. The V gene end was trimmed by 3 bases and the J gene end by 3 bases; junction bases not matched to a gene: 2. The germline V gene has CDR1 SGHTA and CDR2 FQGNSA. This CDR3 is built from 14 residues. CDR3 in amino acids: CASSFWTGDYGYTF. Here the CDR3 DNA reads TGTGCCAGCAGCTTCTGGACAGGGGACTATGGCTACACCTTC.

The CDR3 DNA reads TGTGCCAGCAGCCAAGTGATTGGACTCCCGGCGTACAATGAGCAGTTCTTC. Its translation is CASSQVIGLPAYNEQFF. This chain joins TRBV4-2 and TRBJ2-1; perhaps TRBD2 as D (5 bases). Trimming removed 1 base from V and 4 bases from J, with 17 bases in between. Germline CDR1 and CDR2: LGHNA and YNFKEQ. The CDR3 loop spans 17 amino acids.

Comments on this clone: One junction end disagrees with the germline gene, perhaps due to a read error. The chain is built from TRBV5-6 and TRBJ2-7; the match to TRBD1 covers 8 bases. Germline loops: CDR1 SGHDT, CDR2 YYEEEE. The CDR3 has 15 amino acids. The CDR3 region has the DNA TGTGCCAGCAGCTTGGCTGGACAGGGCTCCCACGAGCAGTACTTC. The encoded protein is CASSLAGQGSHEQYF.

This clone was seen more than once but under ten times. The gene calls are TRBV10-3 and TRBJ2-3, with D unresolved. The CDR3 spans 14 residues. V gave up 3 bases and J gave up 1 base, with 8 bases separating them. CDR1 and CDR2 from the germline V gene are ENHRY and SYGVKD. DNA of the CDR3: TGTGCCATCAGTGACACACAAGGCACAGATACGCAGTATTTT. Amino acids: CAISDTQGTDTQYF.

The chain is built from TRBV9 and TRBJ2-7; 7 bases are a match to TRBD1. CDR1 is SGDLS, CDR2 YYNGEE, per germline. The CDR3 loop spans 15 amino acids. V gave up 1 base and J gave up 2 bases; unmatched junction bases: 6. For the CDR3, the DNA is TGTGCCAGCAGCGTATCCCAGGGGGACGCCTACGAGCAGTACTTC. It specifies CASSVSQGDAYEQYF.

The rearrangement joins TRBV27 to TRBJ1-3, with 8 bases lining up with TRBD1. V dropped 4 bases and J dropped 11; count of bases not matched to a gene: 10. Germline assignment: CDR1 MNHEY and CDR2 SMNVEV (reference sequence). CDR3 size: 14 residues. The CDR3 reads CASSSGTGARAIYF. The CDR3 nucleotides are TGTGCCAGCAGTTCCGGGACAGGAGCGCGGGCCATATATTTT.

V usage is TRBV19 and J usage is TRBJ2-5, with D possibly matching TRBD2 (7 bases). In germline, CDR1 is LNHDA, CDR2 SQIVND (reference sequence). V lost 5 bases, J lost 5 bases, and 24 bases lay in between. The CDR3 length is 17 residues. The CDR3 DNA reads as TGTGCCAGTAGTTCCACCCGGGGGGCGCATCGGTCCGAGACCCAGTACTTC. It specifies CASSSTRGAHRSETQYF.

The chain links TRBV4-1 to TRBJ2-7, with 8 bases lining up with TRBD2. Per germline, CDR1 MGHRA and CDR2 YSYEKL. The J segment lost 2 bases and the V segment lost 1 base, leaving 4 bases of the junction unmatched. The CDR3 is 15 amino acids. The CDR3 region is CASSQVPAGAYEQYF. The CDR3 DNA reads as TGCGCCAGCAGCCAAGTCCCAGCGGGGGCCTACGAGCAGTACTTC.

The CDR3 loop reads CASSGDREDSPLHF. The CDR3 coding sequence is TGTGCCAGCAGTGGGGACAGGGAGGATTCACCCCTCCACTTT. The chain couples TRBV25-1 to TRBJ1-6, with TRBD1 matching over 9 bases. The germline V gene has CDR1 MGHDK and CDR2 SYGVNS. The trim removed 4 bases at V and 8 bases at J, leaving 3 bases unmatched. The CDR3 runs 14 residues.

The gene calls are TRBV7-2 and TRBJ2-1, with D perhaps matching TRBD2 (5 bases). The V end was cut by 1 base, the J end by 8 bases, with 9 bases between. This CDR3 contains 13 residues. Germline CDR1 and CDR2: SGHTA and FQGNSA. This CDR3 is CASSLVDGDEQFF. The CDR3 region has the DNA TGTGCCAGCAGCTTAGTTGACGGGGATGAGCAGTTCTTC.

The table lists this clone with a count of one. This rearrangement joins TRBV11-2 to TRBJ2-1, with 14 bases fitting TRBD2. V was clipped by 5 bases and J by 4 bases; unmatched bases: 13. The CDR3 runs 19 residues. Germline V CDR1 and CDR2: SGHAT, FQNNGV. CDR3 bases: TGTGCCAGCAGCGCATTCCCTGGCGGGACTAGCGGGGGATACAATGAGCAGTTCTTC. Translated, it gives CASSAFPGGTSGGYNEQFF.

The V and J genes are TRBV10-3 and TRBJ1-1; no clear D. The germline V gene has CDR1 ENHRY and CDR2 SYGVKD. V lost 8 bases, J lost 0 bases, and 13 bases lay in between. This CDR3 has 14 amino acids. CDR3 sequence reads: CAIGTTVLNTEAFF. The CDR3 DNA reads TGTGCCATCGGCACCACAGTTTTGAACACTGAAGCTTTCTTT.